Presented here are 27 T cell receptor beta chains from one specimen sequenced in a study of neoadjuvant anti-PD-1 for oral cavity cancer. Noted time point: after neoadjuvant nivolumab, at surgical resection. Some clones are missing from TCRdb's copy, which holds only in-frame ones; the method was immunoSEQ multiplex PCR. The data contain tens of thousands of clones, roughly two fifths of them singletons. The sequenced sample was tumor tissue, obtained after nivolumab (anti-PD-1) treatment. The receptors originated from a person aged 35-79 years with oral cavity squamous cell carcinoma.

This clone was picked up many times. CDR3 residues: CASSSNSGLVREQYF. The CDR3 DNA sequence: TGTGCCAGCAGTTCGAACTCCGGACTAGTTCGCGAGCAGTACTTC. The chain recombines TRBV6-5 with TRBJ2-7; 7 bases are shared with TRBD2. Germline V gene lookup returns CDR1 MNHEY and CDR2 SVGAGI. The CDR3 is 15 amino acids. The V and J ends lost 4 bases and 6 bases, in that order; junction bases with no gene match: 12.

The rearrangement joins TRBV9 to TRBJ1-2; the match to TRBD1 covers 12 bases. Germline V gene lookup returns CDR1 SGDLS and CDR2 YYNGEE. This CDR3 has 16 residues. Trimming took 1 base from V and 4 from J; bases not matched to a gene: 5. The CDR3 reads CASSVRDRGLGYGYTF. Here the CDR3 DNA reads TGTGCCAGCAGCGTAAGGGACAGGGGGCTTGGCTATGGCTACACCTTC.

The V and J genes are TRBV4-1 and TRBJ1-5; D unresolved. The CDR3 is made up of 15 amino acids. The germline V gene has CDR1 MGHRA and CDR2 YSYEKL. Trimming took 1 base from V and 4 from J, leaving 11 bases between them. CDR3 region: CASSQAVQTNQPQHF. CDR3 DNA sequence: TGCGCCAGCAGCCAAGCGGTCCAGACTAATCAGCCCCAGCATTTT.

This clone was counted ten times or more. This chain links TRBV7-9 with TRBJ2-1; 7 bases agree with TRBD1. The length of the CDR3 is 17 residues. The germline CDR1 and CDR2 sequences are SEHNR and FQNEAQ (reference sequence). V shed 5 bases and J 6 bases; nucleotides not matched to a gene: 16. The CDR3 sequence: CASSPQWIGDSSNEQFF. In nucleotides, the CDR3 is TGTGCCAGCAGCCCTCAGTGGATTGGGGACAGCAGCAATGAGCAGTTCTTC.

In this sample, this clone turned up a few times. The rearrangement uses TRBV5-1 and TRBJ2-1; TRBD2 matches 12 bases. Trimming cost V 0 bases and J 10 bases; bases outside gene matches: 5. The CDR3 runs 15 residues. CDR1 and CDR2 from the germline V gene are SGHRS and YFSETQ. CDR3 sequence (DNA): TGCGCCAGCAGCTTGGTACTAGCGGGAGGCCAAGAGCAGTTCTTC. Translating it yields CASSLVLAGGQEQFF.

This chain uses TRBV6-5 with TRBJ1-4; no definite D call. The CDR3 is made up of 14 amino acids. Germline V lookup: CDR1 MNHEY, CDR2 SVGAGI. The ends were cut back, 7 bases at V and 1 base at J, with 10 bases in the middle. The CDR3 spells CASTPDGTNEKLFF. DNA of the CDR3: TGTGCCAGCACCCCGGACGGAACTAATGAAAAACTGTTTTTT.

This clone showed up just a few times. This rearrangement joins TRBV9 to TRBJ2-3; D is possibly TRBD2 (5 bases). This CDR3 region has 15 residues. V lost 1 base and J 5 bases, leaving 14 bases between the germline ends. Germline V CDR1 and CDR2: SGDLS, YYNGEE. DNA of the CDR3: TGTGCCAGCAGCGTATTCGAGGGAGTAGGAGATACGCAGTATTTT. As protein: CASSVFEGVGDTQYF.

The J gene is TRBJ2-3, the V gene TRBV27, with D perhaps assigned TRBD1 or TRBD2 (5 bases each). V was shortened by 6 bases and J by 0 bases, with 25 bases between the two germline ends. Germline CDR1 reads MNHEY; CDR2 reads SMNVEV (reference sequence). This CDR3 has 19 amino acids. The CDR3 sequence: CASSPGSWGPPPSTDTQYF. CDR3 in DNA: TGTGCCAGCAGCCCGGGGTCTTGGGGCCCTCCGCCTAGCACAGATACGCAGTATTTT.

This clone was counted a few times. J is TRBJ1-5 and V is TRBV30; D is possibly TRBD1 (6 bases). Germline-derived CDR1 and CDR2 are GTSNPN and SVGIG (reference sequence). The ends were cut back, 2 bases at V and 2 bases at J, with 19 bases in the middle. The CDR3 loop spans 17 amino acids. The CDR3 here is CAWSLGLTGSGNQPQHF. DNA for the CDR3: TGTGCCTGGAGTCTGGGACTTACAGGGTCGGGCAATCAGCCCCAGCATTTT.

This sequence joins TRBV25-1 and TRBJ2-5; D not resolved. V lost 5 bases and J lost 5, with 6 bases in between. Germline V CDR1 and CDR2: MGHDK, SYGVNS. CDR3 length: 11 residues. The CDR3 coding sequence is TGTGCCAGCAGTAGGTGGGAGACCCAGTACTTC. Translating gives CASSRWETQYF.

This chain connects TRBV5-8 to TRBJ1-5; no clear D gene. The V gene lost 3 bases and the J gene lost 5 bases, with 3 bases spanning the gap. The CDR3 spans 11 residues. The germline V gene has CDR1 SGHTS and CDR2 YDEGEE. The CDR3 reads CASSSYQPQHF. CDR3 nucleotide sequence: TGTGCCAGCAGCTCTTATCAGCCCCAGCATTTT.

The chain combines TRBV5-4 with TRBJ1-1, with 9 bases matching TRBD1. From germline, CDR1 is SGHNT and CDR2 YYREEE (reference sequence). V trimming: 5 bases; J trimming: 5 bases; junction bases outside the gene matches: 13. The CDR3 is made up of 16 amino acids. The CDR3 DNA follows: TGTGCCAGCAGTCGGACAGGGGCGCGACTTTTTACTGAAGCTTTCTTT. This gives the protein CASSRTGARLFTEAFF.

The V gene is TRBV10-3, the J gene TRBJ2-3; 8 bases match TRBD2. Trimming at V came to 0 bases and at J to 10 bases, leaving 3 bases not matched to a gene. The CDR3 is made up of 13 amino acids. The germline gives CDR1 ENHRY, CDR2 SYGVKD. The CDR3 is CAISESREDAQYF. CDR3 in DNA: TGTGCCATCAGTGAGTCGCGGGAGGACGCGCAGTATTTT.

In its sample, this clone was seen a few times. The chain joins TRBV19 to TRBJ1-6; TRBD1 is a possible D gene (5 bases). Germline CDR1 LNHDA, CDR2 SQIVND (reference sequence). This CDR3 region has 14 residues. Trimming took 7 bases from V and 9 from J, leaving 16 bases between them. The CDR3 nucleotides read TGTGCCAGTAAGATAGACAGACTTTCTTCACCCCTCCACTTT. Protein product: CASKIDRLSSPLHF. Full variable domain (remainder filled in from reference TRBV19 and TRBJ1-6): DGGITQSPKYLFRKEGQNVTLSCEQNLNHDAMYWYRQDPGQGLRLIYYSQIVNDFQKGDIAEGYSVSREKKESFPLTVTSAQKNPTAFYLCASKIDRLSSPLHFGNGTRLTVT.

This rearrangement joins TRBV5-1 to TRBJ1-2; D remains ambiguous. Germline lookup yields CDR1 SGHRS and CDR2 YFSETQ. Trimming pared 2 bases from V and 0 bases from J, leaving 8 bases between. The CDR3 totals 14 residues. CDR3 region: CASSLYIPNYGYTF. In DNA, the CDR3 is TGCGCCAGCAGCTTATATATCCCTAACTATGGCTACACCTTC.

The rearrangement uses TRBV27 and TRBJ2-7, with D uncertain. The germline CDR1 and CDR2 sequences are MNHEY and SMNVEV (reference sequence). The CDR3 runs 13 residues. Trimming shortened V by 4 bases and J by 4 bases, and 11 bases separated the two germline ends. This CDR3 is CASSSLTAYEQYF. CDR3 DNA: TGTGCCAGCAGTTCCCTGACTGCTTACGAGCAGTACTTC.

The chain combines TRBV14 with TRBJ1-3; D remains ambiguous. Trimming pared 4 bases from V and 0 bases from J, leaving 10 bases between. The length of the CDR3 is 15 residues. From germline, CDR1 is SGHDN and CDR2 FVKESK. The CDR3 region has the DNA TGTGCCAGCAGCCGCGACTTGTTCTCTGGAAACACCATATATTTT. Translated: CASSRDLFSGNTIYF.

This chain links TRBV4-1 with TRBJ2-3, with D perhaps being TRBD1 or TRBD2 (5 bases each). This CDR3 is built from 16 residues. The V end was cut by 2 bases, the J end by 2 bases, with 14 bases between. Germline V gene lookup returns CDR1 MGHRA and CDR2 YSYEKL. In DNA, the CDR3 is TGCGCCAGCAGCCAAACCCACGGGGACCACACAGATACGCAGTATTTT. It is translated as CASSQTHGDHTDTQYF.

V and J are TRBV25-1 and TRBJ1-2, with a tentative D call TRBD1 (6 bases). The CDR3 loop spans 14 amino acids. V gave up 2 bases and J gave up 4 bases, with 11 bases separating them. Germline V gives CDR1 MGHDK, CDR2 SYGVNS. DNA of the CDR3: TGTGCCAGCAGTGAAGGTGCAGGGGCCTATGGCTACACCTTC. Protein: CASSEGAGAYGYTF.

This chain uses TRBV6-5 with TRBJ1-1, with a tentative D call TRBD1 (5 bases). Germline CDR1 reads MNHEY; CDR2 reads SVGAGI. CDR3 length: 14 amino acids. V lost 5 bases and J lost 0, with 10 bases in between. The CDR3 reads CASSQGVLNTEAFF. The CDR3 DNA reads TGTGCCAGCAGTCAGGGTGTCTTGAACACTGAAGCTTTCTTT.

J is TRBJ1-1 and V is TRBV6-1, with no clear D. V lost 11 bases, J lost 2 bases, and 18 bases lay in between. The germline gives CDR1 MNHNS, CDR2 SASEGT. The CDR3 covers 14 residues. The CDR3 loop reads CALHAVASNTEAFF. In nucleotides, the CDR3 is TGTGCCCTACACGCCGTCGCTTCAAACACTGAAGCTTTCTTT.

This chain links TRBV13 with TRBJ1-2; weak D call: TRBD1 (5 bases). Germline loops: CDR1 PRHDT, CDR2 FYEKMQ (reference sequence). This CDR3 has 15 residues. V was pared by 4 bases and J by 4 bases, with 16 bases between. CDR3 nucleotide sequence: TGTGCCAGCAGCTCCGTCGACAGCGGAAGCTATGGCTACACCTTC. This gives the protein CASSSVDSGSYGYTF.

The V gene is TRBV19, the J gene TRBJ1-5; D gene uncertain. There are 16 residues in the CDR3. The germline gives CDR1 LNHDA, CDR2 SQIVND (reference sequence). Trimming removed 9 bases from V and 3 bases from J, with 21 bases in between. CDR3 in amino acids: CASRLREGPHNQPQHF. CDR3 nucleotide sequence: TGTGCCAGCCGACTTCGGGAGGGTCCCCACAATCAGCCCCAGCATTTT.

CDR3 region: CASSLRPGQGNEKLFF. The CDR3 nucleotides read TGCGCCAGCAGCCTCCGTCCGGGACAGGGAAATGAAAAACTGTTTTTT. This sequence joins TRBV5-1 and TRBJ1-4, with 9 positions matching TRBD1. The germline CDR1 and CDR2 sequences are SGHRS and YFSETQ. Germline trimming cut 4 bases from V and 5 bases from J; bases unmatched to any gene: 9. The CDR3 consists of 16 residues.

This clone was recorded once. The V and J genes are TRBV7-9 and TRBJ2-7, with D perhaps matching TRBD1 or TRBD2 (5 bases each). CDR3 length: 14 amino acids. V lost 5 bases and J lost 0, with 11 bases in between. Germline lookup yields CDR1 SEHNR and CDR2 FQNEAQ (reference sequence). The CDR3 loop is CASSKSGGSYEQYF. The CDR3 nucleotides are TGTGCCAGCAGCAAAAGTGGGGGCTCCTACGAGCAGTACTTC.

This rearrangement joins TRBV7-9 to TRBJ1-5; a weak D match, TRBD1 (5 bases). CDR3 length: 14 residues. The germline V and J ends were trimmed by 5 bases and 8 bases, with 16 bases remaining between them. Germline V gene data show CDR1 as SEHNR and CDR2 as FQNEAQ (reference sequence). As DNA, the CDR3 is TGTGCCAGCAGCCCGGGGGTGAATAATGAGCCCCAGCATTTT. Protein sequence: CASSPGVNNEPQHF. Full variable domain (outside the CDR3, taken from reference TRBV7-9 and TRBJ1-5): DTGVSQNPRHKITKRGQNVTFRCDPISEHNRLYWYRQTLGQGPEFLTYFQNEAQLEKSRLLSDRFSAERPKGSFSTLEIQRTEQGDSAMYLCASSPGVNNEPQHFGDGTRLSIL.

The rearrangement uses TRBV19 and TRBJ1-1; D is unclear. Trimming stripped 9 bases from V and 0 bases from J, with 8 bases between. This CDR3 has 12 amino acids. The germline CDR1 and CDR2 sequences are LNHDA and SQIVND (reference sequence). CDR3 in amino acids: CASKDMNTEAFF. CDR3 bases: TGTGCCAGCAAAGACATGAACACTGAAGCTTTCTTT.